The T cell receptor (beta chain) under discussion was sequenced for a study of T cell responses to AZD1222 COVID-19 vaccine. Here immunoSEQ multiplex PCR was the method, and the copy in TCRdb shows in-frame clones only, minus some. The sample records more than 250,000 clones, approximately 93% being singletons. CDR1 and CDR2 (germline): GTSNPN, SVGIG (reference sequence). Trimming shortened V by 0 bases and J by 4 bases, and 12 bases separated the two germline ends. This CDR3 has 14 residues. The sequencing here drew on peripheral blood, taken on day 0 of AZD1222 vaccination. The TCR comes from an adult in good health. The genes are TRBV30 and TRBJ1-2; unclear D gene. Here the CDR3 reads CAWSVIGKGYGYTF. Written as DNA, the CDR3 is TGTGCCTGGAGTGTTATAGGGAAAGGCTATGGCTACACCTTC.